This T cell receptor beta chain is drawn from a study of cytomegalovirus exposure and HLA in healthy donors. Study at large: Within an early data release were 80 million to 90 million unique TCRs drawn from HLA-typed donors. Study-level results: Most CMV-associated TCR beta chains were later found to appear HLA-restricted. As a later analysis showed, a missense DCLRE1C variant was linked to trimming of TCR beta V- and J-genes.

This CDR3 region has 15 residues. From germline, CDR1 is MNHNS and CDR2 SASEGT. V was clipped by 7 bases and J by 4 bases, with 17 bases between them. Note on this clone: Antigen: not known.

It was with 60 Vbeta and 13 Jbeta primers that the PCR ran. Using immunoSEQ multiplex PCR, the repertoire was profiled, and TCRdb retains in-frame clones only, with some absent. The sample has roughly 68,000 clones, 65% to 80% seen once. The J gene is TRBJ2-1, the V gene TRBV6-1, with a possible D match to TRBD2 (7 bases). The receptor comes from a man aged 35 to 55 in good health and CMV-seropositive. The source material was PBMCs. CDR3 sequence reads: CASTPWRGGYNEQFF. CDR3 DNA: TGTGCCAGCACTCCTTGGAGGGGGGGATACAATGAGCAGTTCTTC.